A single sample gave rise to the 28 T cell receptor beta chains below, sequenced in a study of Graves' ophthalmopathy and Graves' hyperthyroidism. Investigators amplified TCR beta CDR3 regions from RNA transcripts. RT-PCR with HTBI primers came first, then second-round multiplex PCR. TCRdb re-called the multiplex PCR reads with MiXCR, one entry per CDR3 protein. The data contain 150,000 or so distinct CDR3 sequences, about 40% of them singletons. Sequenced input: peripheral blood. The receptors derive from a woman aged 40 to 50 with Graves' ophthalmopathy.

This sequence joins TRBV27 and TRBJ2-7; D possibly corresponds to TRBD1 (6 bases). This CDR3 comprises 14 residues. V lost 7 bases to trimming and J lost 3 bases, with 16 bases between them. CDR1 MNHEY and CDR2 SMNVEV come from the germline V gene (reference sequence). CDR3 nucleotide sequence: TGTGCCAGCAAGCCCCGGGACACTGTCTACGAGCAGTACTTC. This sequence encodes CASKPRDTVYEQYF.

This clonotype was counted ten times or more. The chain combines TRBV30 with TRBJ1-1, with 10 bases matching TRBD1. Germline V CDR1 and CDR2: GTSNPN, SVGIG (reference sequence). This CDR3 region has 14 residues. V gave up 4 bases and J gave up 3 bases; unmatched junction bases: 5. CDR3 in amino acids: CAWTPGQGYTEAFF. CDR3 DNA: TGTGCCTGGACCCCGGGACAGGGGTACACTGAAGCTTTCTTT.

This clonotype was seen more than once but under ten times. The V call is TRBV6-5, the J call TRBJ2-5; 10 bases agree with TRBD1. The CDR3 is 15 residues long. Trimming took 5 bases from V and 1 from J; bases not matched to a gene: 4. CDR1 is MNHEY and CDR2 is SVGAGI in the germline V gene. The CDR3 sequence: CASSHRTGGQETQYF. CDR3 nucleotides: TGTGCCAGCAGTCACCGGACAGGGGGCCAAGAGACCCAGTACTTC.

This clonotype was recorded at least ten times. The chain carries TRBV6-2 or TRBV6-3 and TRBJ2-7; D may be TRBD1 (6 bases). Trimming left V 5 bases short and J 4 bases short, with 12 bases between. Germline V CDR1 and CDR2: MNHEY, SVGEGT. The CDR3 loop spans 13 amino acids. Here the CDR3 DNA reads TGTGCCAGCAGTCGGGACACCTCATACGAGCAGTACTTC. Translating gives CASSRDTSYEQYF.

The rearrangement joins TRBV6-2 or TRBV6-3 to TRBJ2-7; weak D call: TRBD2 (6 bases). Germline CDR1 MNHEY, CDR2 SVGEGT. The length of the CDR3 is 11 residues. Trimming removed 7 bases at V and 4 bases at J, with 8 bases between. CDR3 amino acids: CASTGVYEQYF. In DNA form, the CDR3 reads TGTGCCAGCACGGGGGTTTACGAGCAGTACTTC.

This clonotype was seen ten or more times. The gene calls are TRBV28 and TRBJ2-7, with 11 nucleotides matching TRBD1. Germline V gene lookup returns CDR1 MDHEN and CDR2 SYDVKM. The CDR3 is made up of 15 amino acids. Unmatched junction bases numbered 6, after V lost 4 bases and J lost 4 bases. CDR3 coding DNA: TGTGCCAGCAGTTCCGGACAGGGGGCCAAGTACGAGCAGTACTTC. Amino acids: CASSSGQGAKYEQYF.

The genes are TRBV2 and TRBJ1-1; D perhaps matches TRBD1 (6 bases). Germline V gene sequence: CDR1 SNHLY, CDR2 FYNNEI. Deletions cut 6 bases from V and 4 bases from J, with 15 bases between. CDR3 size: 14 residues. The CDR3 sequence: CASSGVRGATEAFF. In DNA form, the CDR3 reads TGTGCCAGCAGCGGGGTCAGGGGAGCCACTGAAGCTTTCTTT.

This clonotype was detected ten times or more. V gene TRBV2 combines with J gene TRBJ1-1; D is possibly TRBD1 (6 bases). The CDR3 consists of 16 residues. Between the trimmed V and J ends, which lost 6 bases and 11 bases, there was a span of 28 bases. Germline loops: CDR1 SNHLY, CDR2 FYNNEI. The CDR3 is CASRLLSGGFDLGAFF. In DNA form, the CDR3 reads TGTGCCAGCAGACTATTATCGGGGGGCTTCGATTTAGGTGCTTTCTTT.

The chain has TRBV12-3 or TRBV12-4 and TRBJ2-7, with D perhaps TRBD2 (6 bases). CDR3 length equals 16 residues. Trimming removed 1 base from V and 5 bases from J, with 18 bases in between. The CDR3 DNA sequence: TGTGCCAGCAGTTTAGAAAAAGGACCCCGGAGGGACGAGCAGTACTTC. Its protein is CASSLEKGPRRDEQYF.

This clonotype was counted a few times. This CDR3 reads CASSALLGGNEQYF. CDR3 DNA: TGTGCCAGCAGCGCGCTACTAGGGGGAAACGAGCAGTACTTC. The gene calls are TRBV7-2 and TRBJ2-7, with D perhaps matching TRBD1 (6 bases). Germline values: CDR1 SGHTA, CDR2 FQGNSA. Trimming removed 5 bases from V and 5 bases from J, with 16 bases in between. The CDR3 sequence is 14 residues long.

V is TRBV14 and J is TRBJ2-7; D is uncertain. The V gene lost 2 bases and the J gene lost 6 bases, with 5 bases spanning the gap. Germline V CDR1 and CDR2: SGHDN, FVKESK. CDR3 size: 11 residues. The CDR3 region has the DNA TGTGCCAGCAGCCAACAGGTCGAGCAGTACTTC. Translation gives CASSQQVEQYF.

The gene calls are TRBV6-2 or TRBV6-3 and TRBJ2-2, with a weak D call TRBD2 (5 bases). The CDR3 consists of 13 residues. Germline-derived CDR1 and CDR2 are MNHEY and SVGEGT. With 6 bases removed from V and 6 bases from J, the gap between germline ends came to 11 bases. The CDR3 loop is CASSLGEPGELFF. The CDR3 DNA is TGTGCCAGCAGCCTTGGGGAGCCCGGGGAGCTGTTTTTT.

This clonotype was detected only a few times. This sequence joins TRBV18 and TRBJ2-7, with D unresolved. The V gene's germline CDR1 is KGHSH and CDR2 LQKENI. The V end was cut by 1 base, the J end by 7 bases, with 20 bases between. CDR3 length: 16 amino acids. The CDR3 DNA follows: TGTGCCAGCTCACCACGGGTGTCGGGTCTGAGCTGGGAGCAGTACTTC. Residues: CASSPRVSGLSWEQYF.

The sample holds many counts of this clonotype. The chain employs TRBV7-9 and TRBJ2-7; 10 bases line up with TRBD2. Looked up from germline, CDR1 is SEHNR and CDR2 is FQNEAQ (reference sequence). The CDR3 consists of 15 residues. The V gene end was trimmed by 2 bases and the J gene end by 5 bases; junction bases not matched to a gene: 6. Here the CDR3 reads CASSLSGRASNEQYF. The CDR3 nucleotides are TGTGCCAGCAGCTTAAGCGGGAGGGCCTCTAACGAGCAGTACTTC.

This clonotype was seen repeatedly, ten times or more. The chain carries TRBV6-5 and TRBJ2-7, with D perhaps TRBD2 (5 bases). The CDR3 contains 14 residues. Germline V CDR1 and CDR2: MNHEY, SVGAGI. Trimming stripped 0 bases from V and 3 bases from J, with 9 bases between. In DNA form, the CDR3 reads TGTGCCAGCAGTTACTCCCTCGAGGGCTACGAGCAGTACTTC. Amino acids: CASSYSLEGYEQYF.

The CDR3 bases are TGTGCCAGTAGTATGGGTACTAGCGGGACCTACGAGCAGTACTTC. Its translation is CASSMGTSGTYEQYF. The chain links TRBV19 to TRBJ2-7; 10 positions agree with TRBD2. The CDR3 has 15 amino acids. Unmatched junction bases numbered 4, after V lost 3 bases and J lost 2 bases. Germline V gene data show CDR1 as LNHDA and CDR2 as SQIVND (reference sequence). Based on the CDR3 plus reference TRBV19 and TRBJ2-7, the full variable domain is DGGITQSPKYLFRKEGQNVTLSCEQNLNHDAMYWYRQDPGQGLRLIYYSQIVNDFQKGDIAEGYSVSREKKESFPLTVTSAQKNPTAFYLCASSMGTSGTYEQYFGPGTRLTVT.

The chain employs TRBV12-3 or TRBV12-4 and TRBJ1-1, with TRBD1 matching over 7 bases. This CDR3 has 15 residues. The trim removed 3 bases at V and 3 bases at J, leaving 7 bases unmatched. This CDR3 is CASSLETGQDTEAFF. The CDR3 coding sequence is TGTGCCAGCAGTTTGGAGACAGGGCAGGACACTGAAGCTTTCTTT.

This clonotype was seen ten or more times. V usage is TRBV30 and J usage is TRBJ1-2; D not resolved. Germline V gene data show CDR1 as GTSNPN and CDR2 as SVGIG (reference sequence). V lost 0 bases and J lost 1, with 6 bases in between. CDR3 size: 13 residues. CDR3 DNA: TGTGCCTGGAGTGTCTCCAGTAACTATGGCTACACCTTC. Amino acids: CAWSVSSNYGYTF.

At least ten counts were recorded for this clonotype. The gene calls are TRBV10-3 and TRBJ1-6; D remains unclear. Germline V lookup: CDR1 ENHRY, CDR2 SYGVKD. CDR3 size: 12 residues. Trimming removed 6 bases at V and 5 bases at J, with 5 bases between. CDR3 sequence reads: CAIRGNNSPLHF. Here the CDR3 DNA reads TGTGCCATCAGGGGGAATAATTCACCCCTCCACTTT.

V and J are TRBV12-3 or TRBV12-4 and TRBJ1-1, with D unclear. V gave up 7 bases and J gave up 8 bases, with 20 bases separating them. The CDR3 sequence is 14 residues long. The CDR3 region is CASITGLHREEAFF. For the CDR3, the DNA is TGTGCCAGCATTACCGGCCTTCACAGAGAGGAAGCTTTCTTT.

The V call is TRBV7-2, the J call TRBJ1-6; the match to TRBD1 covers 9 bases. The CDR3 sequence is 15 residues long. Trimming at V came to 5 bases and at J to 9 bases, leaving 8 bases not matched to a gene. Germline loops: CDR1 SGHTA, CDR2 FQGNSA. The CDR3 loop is CASSLQGAGGSPLHF. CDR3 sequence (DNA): TGTGCCAGCAGCCTACAGGGGGCTGGCGGTTCACCCCTCCACTTT.

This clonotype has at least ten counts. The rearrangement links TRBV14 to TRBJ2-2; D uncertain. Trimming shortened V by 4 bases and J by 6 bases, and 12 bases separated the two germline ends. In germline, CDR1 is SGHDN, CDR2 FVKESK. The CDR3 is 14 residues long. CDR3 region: CASSRWLDPGELFF. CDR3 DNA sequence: TGTGCCAGCAGCCGATGGTTAGACCCCGGGGAGCTGTTTTTT.

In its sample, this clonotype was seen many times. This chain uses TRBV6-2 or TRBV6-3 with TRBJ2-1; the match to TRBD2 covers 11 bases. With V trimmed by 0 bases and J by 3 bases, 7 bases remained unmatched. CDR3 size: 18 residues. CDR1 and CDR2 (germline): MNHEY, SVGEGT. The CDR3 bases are TGTGCCAGCAGTTACTCAGGGGGACTAGCGGCAATCTACAATGAGCAGTTCTTC. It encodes CASSYSGGLAAIYNEQFF.

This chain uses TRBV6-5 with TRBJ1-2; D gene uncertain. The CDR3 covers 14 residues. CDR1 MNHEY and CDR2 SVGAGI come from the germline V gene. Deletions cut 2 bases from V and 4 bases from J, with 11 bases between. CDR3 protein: CASSYLDRGYGYTF. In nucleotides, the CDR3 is TGTGCCAGCAGTTACCTCGATCGTGGCTATGGCTACACCTTC.

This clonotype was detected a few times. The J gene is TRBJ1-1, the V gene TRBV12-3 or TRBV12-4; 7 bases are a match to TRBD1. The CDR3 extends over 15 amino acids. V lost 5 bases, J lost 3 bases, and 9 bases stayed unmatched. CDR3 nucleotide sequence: TGTGCCAGCAGTCGAAGAGGGGGCCACTACACTGAAGCTTTCTTT. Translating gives CASSRRGGHYTEAFF.

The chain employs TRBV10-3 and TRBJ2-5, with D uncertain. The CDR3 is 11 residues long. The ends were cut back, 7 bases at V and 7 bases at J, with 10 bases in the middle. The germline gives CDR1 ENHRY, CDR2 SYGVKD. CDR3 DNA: TGTGCCATCACCGCTGAAGGGACCCAGTACTTC. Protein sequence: CAITAEGTQYF.

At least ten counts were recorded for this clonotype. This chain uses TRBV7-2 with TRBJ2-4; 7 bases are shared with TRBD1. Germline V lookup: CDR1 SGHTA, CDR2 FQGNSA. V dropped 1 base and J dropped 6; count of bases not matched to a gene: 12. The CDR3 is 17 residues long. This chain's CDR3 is CASSLVGSNPGGNIQYF. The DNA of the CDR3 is TGTGCCAGCAGCTTAGTAGGCTCTAACCCAGGGGGAAACATTCAGTACTTC.

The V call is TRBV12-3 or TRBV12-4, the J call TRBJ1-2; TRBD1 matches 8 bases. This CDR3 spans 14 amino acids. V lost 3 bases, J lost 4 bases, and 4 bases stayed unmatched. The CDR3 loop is CASSFAGGVYGYTF. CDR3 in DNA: TGTGCCAGCAGTTTCGCAGGGGGCGTCTATGGCTACACCTTC.